This TCR beta chain was captured in a study of shared clonotypes between healthy human individuals. Study-wide results and caveats: Larger richness was generally estimated for naive than memory subsets.

About this clone itself: What it binds is not known.

Here immunoSEQ multiplex PCR was the method, and the copy in TCRdb shows in-frame clones only, minus some. The sample yields just over 2,000,000 clones, 85% to 95% seen once. CDR1 and CDR2 (germline): MNHNS, SASEGT. This CDR3 has 14 amino acids. With 7 bases removed from V and 9 bases from J, the gap between germline ends came to 19 bases. The sample was naive CD4+ T cells sorted from blood. Specified subset: CD45RA+ positively selected. This sequence originates from a man younger than 35 in good health. V and J are TRBV6-1 and TRBJ2-4; no definite D call. In DNA form, the CDR3 reads TGTGCCAGCATGGATCCGGGCGAGATCGGCATTCAGTACTTC. It yields the protein CASMDPGEIGIQYF.